The clone carrying this T cell receptor (beta chain) was detected a few times. Germline and junction disagree at one end, which may indicate a read error. Then a second PCR, running about 6 to 11 cycles, was carried out with a sample-barcoded 5' primer and a J-beta primer mix. One entry per CDR3 protein, called by TCRdb with MiXCR from the 5' RACE reads. Seen here are just under 550,000 distinct CDR3 sequences, under 30% observed once, and the top ten hold less than 9%. Germline V gives CDR1 SGHRS, CDR2 YFSETQ. This CDR3 has 15 amino acids. These data are taken from a study of blood T cells in healthy people across ages. A further study also used this sample, focusing on T cells of mothers and their children.

The chain uses TRBV5-1 and TRBJ2-2; 10 bases agree with TRBD2. Source material: blood. The origin of this receptor is a boy between 10 and 17 years old in good health. CDR3 protein: CASSLIAGGPGELFF. The CDR3 region has the DNA TGTGCCAGCAGCTTGATAGCGGGGGGACCCGGGGAGCTGTTTTTT.